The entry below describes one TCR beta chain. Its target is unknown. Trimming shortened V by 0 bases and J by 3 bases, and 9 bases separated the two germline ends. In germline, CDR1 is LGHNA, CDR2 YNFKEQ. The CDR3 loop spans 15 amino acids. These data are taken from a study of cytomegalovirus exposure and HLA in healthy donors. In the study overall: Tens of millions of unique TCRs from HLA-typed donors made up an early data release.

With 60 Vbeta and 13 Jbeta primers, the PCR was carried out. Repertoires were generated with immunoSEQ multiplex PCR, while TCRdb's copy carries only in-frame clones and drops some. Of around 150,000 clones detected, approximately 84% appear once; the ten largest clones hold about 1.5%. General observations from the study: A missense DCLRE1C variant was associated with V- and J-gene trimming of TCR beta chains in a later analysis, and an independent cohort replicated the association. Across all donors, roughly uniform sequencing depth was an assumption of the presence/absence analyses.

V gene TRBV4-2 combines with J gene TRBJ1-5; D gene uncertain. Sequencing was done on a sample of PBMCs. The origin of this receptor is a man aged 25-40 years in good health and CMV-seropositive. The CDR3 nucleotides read TGTGCCAGCAGCCAAGATTGGGGAGACAATCAGCCCCAGCATTTT. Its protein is CASSQDWGDNQPQHF.